Given below is one TCR beta chain in context. Antigen unknown. This sample stems from a study of T cell repertoires in cytomegalovirus infection. TCRdb used MiXCR to reprocess the reads, holding one entry per CDR3 protein. In the table there are roughly 19,000 distinct CDR3 sequences, about 39% of which are singletons. Trimming took off 4 bases at V and 6 bases at J, with 16 bases between the two ends. From germline, CDR1 is LGHNA and CDR2 YSLEER. The CDR3 length is 15 residues. Sequenced here: CD8+ T cells from cultured PBMCs, sampled from culture after CMV antigen stimulation. The chain recombines TRBV4-3 with TRBJ2-1; possibly TRBD2 for D (6 bases). The receptor comes from a human donor in good health (CMV status not recorded). Some clones in this sample may be carry-over from other donors' samples. The CDR3 DNA reads TGCGCCAGCAGCCGTGTAGCGGAGCCCGGCAATGAGCAGTTCTTC. This translates into CASSRVAEPGNEQFF.